A selection of T cell receptor beta chains follows, all from one sample in a study of early T cells in non-severe SARS-CoV-2 infection. MiXCR, run by TCRdb on the 5' RACE reads, gives a single entry per CDR3 protein. The sample carries roughly 100,000 distinct CDR3 sequences, around 13% recorded once. Sequenced material: whole blood. The origin of the receptors is an adult who was a healthcare worker with PCR-confirmed SARS-CoV-2 infection or an uninfected control (not recorded which). Each CDR3 is given with its conserved first and last residue. The D gene is left open where the match is weak. Clone size is stated in some rows and not others, as once, few, many or a class when expanded.

v_call	d_call	clone_size	j_call	cdr3_aa	cdr3_nt
TRBV5-6	-	many	TRBJ2-7	CASSLGLGSYEQYF	TGTGCCAGCAGCTTGGGTTTAGGCTCCTACGAGCAGTACTTC
TRBV18	-	many	TRBJ2-5	CASSPPSGLDQETQYF	TGTGCCAGCTCACCACCGTCGGGCCTCGACCAAGAGACCCAGTACTTC
TRBV7-9	-	many	TRBJ2-3	CASSITRDTDTQYF	TGTGCCAGCAGCATCACACGGGACACAGATACGCAGTATTTT
TRBV2	TRBD1	-	TRBJ1-5	CASTMTGGKNQPQHF	TGTGCCAGCACTATGACAGGGGGCAAAAATCAGCCCCAGCATTTT
TRBV20-1	-	many	TRBJ1-1	CSAPGGGVGTEAFF	TGCAGTGCTCCTGGCGGAGGTGTAGGCACTGAAGCTTTCTTT
TRBV7-2	TRBD1	many	TRBJ1-4	CASSFLTGREKLFF	TGTGCCAGCAGCTTTCTGACAGGGCGGGAGAAACTGTTTTTT
TRBV28	-	many	TRBJ1-2	CASRTDRSGYTF	TGTGCCAGCAGGACGGATAGGAGTGGCTACACCTTC
TRBV20-1	-	many	TRBJ2-2	CSARDAVAGGELFF	TGCAGTGCTAGAGATGCGGTAGCAGGCGGGGAGCTGTTTTTT
TRBV3-1	TRBD1	-	TRBJ1-1	CASSRRQGSNTEAFF	TGTGCCAGCAGCCGTAGACAGGGGTCGAACACTGAAGCTTTCTTT
TRBV3-1	-	-	TRBJ2-7	CASSQDNRAYEQYF	TGTGCCAGCAGCCAAGATAACAGGGCCTACGAGCAGTACTTC